This TCR beta chain was profiled in a study of response to subunit inactivated influenza vaccine. This clonotype was recorded a few times. The antigen remains unidentified. The CDR3 runs 19 residues. CDR1 and CDR2 (germline): LGHNA, YSLEER. The V end lost 0 bases, the J end lost 7 bases, and 25 bases lay between the germline ends. MiXCR, applied by TCRdb to the RT-PCR reads, yields one record per CDR3 protein. The sample shows under 800,000 distinct CDR3 sequences, about 15% of them seen only once. Study results and caveats: It was suggested by the authors that few new T cells are recruited by each seasonal influenza vaccination.

V is TRBV4-3 and J is TRBJ2-1; tentatively, D is TRBD2 (6 bases). This receptor was identified in a man aged 50-59 years who received an inactivated influenza vaccine. The starting material was PBMCs from blood, obtained 14 to 15 days before vaccination. The DNA for the CDR3 is TGCGCCAGCAGCCAAGAGGTCGTGGTCGGGAACGGTCGGGGGAATGAGCAGTTCTTC. This encodes CASSQEVVVGNGRGNEQFF.